These T cell receptor beta chains were read from a single sample in a study of CXCR3-negative and CXCR3-positive naive CD8 T cells. TCRdb reprocessed the 5' RACE reads and stores each CDR3 protein as one record, lacking DNA. The specimen's table records tens of thousands of distinct CDR3 sequences. The sample consisted of naive CXCR3+ CD8+ T cells from blood. These receptors were obtained from a human donor in good health. Some clones in this sample may be carry-over from other donors' samples. CDR3s include the opening cysteine and the closing phenylalanine or tryptophan. The size of a clone is reported for some rows only, either as once, few or many, or as a class for expanded clones.

TRBV7-9,NA,TRBJ2-7,CASSTNLAAEQYF
TRBV21-1,NA,TRBJ2-4,CASSNLYMLAKNIQYF
TRBV15,NA,TRBJ1-1,CATSLYSAYTEAFF
TRBV7-9,NA,TRBJ1-2,CASSPRDTGYLYGYTF
TRBV19,NA,TRBJ2-3,CASQNYVADTQYF
TRBV7-6,NA,TRBJ2-3,CASSLDAGQGTDTQYF
TRBV28,NA,TRBJ2-7,CAGGRGVYEQYF
TRBV27,NA,TRBJ1-5,CASSLGFEGQPQHF
TRBV6-2/TRBV6-3,NA,TRBJ2-1,CASSYSIGGGPYNEQFF
TRBV11-3,NA,TRBJ2-2,CACSSRQQPNTGELFF
TRBV12-3/TRBV12-4,NA,TRBJ2-5,CASSFPTSQETQYF
TRBV20-1,NA,TRBJ1-6,CSAPGQNSPLHF
TRBV25-1,NA,TRBJ1-1,CASSDGTEAFF
TRBV7-6,NA,TRBJ2-1,CASSPPTGLGEQFF
TRBV7-9,NA,TRBJ2-3,CASSNRADTQYF
TRBV7-9,NA,TRBJ1-3,CASSAGGAGNTIYF
TRBV7-9,medium-sized,TRBJ2-3,CASSPAIGQYF
TRBV4-3,NA,TRBJ2-1,CASSQVESSYNEQFF
TRBV6-5,NA,TRBJ1-6,CASSYSAGQGSPLHF
TRBV15,NA,TRBJ1-5,CATSGGYQPQHF
TRBV12-3/TRBV12-4,NA,TRBJ2-7,CASSPQGTSVYEQYF
TRBV9,NA,TRBJ2-2,CASSANPLSISNTGELFF
TRBV29-1,NA,TRBJ2-5,CSVEKGARLQETQYF
TRBV14,NA,TRBJ2-1,CASSPPNRGIYDEQFF
TRBV12-3/TRBV12-4,NA,TRBJ2-5,CASSLEGTSESQETQYF
TRBV7-6,NA,TRBJ1-4,CASSPPQGRFESEKLFF
TRBV19,NA,TRBJ2-1,CASSFGGSYNEQFF
TRBV12-5,NA,TRBJ1-1,CASGLWDRVGTEAFF
TRBV28,NA,TRBJ2-7,CASTPQGLRAYEQYF
TRBV2,NA,TRBJ2-2,CASRGMNTGELFF
TRBV12-3/TRBV12-4,NA,TRBJ1-5,CASSLTGGEDQPQHF
TRBV29-1,NA,TRBJ2-7,CSVVGQGYEQYF
TRBV6-4,NA,TRBJ2-3,CASSDSGGYTDTQYF
TRBV7-9,NA,TRBJ1-5,CASSPDRAGNQPQHF
TRBV7-2,NA,TRBJ2-2,CASSSPNTGELFF
TRBV29-1,NA,TRBJ2-2,CSVVSGGSETGELFF
TRBV7-9,NA,TRBJ2-5,CASSLLGRQETQYF
TRBV5-6,NA,TRBJ2-1,CASSGRDRNYNEQFF
TRBV9,NA,TRBJ1-1,CASSVSDRERTEAFF
TRBV5-6,NA,TRBJ2-2,CASSSLTGELFF
TRBV9,NA,TRBJ2-7,CASSVEAGHYEQYF
TRBV28,NA,TRBJ2-7,CASSRSSTYEQYF
TRBV13,NA,TRBJ1-1,CASSLGGNTEAFF
TRBV20-1,NA,TRBJ2-7,CSAIDFTGPYEQYF
TRBV20-1,NA,TRBJ2-1,CSATFYLDQGPRFSYNEQFF
TRBV9,NA,TRBJ2-1,CASSDDRGTYNEQFF
TRBV28,NA,TRBJ2-7,CASSLPPTGSYEQYF
TRBV27,NA,TRBJ2-3,CATSNSGTDTQYF
TRBV5-1,NA,TRBJ2-1,CASRDPSGPYNEQFF
TRBV12-3/TRBV12-4,NA,TRBJ2-7,CASRFLQGGEQYF